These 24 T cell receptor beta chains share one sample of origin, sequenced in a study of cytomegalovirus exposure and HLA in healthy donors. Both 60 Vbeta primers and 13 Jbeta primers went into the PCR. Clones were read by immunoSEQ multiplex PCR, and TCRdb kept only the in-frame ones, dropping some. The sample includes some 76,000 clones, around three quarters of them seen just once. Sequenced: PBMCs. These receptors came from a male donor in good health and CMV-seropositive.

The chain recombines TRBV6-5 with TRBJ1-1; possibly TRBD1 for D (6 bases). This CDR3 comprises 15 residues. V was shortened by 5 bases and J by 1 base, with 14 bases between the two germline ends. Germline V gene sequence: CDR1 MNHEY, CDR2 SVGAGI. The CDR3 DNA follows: TGTGCCAGCAGTCAGACATCAGGGGAGAACACTGAAGCTTTCTTT. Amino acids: CASSQTSGENTEAFF.

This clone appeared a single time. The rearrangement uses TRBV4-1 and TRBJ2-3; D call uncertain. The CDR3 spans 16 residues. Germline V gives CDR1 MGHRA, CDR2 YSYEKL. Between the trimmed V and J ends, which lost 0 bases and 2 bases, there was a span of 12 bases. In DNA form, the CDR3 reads TGCGCCAGCAGCCAAGATGTGGCAACGATCACAGATACGCAGTATTTT. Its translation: CASSQDVATITDTQYF.

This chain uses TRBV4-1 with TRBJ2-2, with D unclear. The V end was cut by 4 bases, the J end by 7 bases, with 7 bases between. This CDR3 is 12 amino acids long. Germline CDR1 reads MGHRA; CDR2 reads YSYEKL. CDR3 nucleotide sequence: TGCGCCAGCAGCCGAGCTGGCGGGGAGCTGTTTTTT. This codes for CASSRAGGELFF.

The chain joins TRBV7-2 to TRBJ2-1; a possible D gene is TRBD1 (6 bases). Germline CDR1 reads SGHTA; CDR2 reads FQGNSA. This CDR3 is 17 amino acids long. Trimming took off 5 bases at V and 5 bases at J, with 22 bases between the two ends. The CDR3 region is CASSQETGGYYNNEQFF. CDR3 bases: TGTGCCAGCAGCCAAGAGACTGGGGGCTATTACAACAATGAGCAGTTCTTC.

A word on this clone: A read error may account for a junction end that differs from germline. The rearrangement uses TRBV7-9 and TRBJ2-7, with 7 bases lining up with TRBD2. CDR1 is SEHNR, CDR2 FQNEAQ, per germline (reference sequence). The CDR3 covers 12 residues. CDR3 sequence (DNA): TGTTCCAGCAGCTACCGGGGGGAGGAGCAGTACTTC. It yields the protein CSSSYRGEEQYF.

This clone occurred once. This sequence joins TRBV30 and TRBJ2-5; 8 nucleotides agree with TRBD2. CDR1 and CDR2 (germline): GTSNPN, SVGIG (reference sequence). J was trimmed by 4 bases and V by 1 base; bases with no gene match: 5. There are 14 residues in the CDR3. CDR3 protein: CAWSAGLAGETQYF. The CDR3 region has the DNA TGTGCCTGGAGTGCCGGACTAGCAGGAGAGACCCAGTACTTC.

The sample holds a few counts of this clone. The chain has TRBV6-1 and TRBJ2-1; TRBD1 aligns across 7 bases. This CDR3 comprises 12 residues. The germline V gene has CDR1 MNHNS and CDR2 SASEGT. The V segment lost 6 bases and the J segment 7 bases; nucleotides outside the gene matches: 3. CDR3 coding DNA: TGTGCCAGCAGGGGACAGATGAATGAGCAGTTCTTC. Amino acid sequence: CASRGQMNEQFF.

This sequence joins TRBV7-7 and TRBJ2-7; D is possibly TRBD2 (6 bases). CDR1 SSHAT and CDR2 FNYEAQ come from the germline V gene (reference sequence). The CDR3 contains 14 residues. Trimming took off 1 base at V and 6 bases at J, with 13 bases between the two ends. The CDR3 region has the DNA TGTGCCAGCAGCTTAGGAGTTCTAGCGAGCGAGCAGTACTTC. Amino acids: CASSLGVLASEQYF.

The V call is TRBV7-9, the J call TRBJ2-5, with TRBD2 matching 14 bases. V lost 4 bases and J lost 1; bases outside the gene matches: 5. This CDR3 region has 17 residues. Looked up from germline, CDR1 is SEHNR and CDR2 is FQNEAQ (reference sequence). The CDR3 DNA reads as TGTGCCAGCAGCTCCGGGACTAGCGGGAGTTCCCAAGAGACCCAGTACTTC. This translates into CASSSGTSGSSQETQYF.

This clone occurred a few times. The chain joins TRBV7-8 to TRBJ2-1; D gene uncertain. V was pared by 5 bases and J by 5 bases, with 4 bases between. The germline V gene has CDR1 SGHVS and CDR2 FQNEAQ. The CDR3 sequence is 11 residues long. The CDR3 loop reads CASSPDNEQFF. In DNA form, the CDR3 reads TGTGCCAGCAGCCCCGACAATGAGCAGTTCTTC.

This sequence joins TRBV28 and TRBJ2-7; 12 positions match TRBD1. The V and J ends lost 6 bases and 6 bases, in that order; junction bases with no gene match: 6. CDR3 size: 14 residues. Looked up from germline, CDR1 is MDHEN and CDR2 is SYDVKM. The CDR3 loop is CASRYGTGGVEQYF. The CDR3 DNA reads TGTGCCAGCAGGTACGGGACAGGGGGCGTCGAGCAGTACTTC.

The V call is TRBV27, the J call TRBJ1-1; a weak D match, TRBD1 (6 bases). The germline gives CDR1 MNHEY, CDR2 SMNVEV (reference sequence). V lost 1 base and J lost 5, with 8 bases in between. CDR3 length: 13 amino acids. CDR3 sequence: CASSLLRGTEAFF. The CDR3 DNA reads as TGTGCCAGCAGTTTATTGAGGGGGACTGAAGCTTTCTTT.

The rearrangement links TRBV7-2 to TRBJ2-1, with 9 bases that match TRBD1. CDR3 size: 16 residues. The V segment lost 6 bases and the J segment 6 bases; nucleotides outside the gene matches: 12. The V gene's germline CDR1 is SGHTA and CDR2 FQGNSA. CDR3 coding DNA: TGTGCCAGCAGTCCTCGGATGACAGGGGGTGGCAATGAGCAGTTCTTC. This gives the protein CASSPRMTGGGNEQFF.

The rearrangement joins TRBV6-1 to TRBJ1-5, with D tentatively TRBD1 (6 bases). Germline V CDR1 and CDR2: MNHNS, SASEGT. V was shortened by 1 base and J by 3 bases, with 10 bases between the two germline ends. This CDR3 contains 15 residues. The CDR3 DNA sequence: TGTGCCAGCAGTGAAGGGGACACAAACAATCAGCCCCAGCATTTT. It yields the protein CASSEGDTNNQPQHF.

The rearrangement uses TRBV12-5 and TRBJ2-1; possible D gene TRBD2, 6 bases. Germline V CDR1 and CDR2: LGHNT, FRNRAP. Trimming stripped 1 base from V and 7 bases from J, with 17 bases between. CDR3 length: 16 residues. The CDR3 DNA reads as TGTGCTAGTGGTTTGGAACGACATGCGGGGTTGAATGAGCAGTTCTTC. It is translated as CASGLERHAGLNEQFF. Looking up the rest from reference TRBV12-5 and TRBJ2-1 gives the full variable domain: DARVTQTPRHKVTEMGQEVTMRCQPILGHNTVFWYRQTMMQGLELLAYFRNRAPLDDSGMPKDRFSAEMPDATLATLKIQPSEPRDSAVYFCASGLERHAGLNEQFFGPGTRLTVL.

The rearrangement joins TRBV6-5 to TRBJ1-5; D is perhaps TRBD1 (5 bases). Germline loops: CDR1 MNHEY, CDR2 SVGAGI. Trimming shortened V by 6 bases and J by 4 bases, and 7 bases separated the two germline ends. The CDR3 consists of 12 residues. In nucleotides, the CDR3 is TGTGCCAGCAGGGCAGGGAATCAGCCCCAGCATTTT. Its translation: CASRAGNQPQHF.

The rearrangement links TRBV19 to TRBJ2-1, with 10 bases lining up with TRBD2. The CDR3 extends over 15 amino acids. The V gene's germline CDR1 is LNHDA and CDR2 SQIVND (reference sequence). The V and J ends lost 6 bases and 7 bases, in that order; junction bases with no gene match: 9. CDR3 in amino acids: CASRPERGGRNEQFF. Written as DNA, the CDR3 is TGTGCCAGTAGACCCGAGCGGGGGGGTAGGAATGAGCAGTTCTTC.

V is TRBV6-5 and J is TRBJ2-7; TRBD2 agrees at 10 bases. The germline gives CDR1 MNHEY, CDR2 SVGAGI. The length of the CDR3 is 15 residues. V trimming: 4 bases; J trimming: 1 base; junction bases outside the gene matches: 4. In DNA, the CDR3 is TGTGCCAGCAGTTTTAGCGGGAGGACTTCCTACGAGCAGTACTTC. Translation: CASSFSGRTSYEQYF.

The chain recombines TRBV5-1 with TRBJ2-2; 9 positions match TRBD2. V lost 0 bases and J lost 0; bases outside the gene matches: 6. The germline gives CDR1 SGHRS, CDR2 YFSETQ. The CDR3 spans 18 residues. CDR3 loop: CASSLAGAGGPNTGELFF. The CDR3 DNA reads TGCGCCAGCAGCTTGGCCGGGGCGGGAGGGCCGAACACCGGGGAGCTGTTTTTT.

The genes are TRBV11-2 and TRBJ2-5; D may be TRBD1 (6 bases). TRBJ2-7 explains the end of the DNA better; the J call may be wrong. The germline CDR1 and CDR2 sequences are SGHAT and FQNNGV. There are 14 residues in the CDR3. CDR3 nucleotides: TGTGCCAGCAGCTTTGCACAGGGACCCTACGAGCAGTACTTC. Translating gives CASSFAQGPYEQYF.

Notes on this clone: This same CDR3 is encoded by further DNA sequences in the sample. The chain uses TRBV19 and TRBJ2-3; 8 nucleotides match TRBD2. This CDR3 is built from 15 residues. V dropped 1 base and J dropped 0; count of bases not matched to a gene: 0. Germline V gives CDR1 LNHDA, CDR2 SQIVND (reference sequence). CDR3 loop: CASSIGGGSTDTQYF. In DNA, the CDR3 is TGTGCCAGTAGTATAGGCGGGGGGAGCACAGATACGCAGTATTTT.

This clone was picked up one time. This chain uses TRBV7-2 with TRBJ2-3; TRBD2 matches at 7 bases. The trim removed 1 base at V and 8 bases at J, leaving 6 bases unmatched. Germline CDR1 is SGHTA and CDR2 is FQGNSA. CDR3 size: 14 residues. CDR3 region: CASSLDGGSVTQYF. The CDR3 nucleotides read TGTGCCAGCAGCTTAGACGGGGGGTCTGTTACGCAGTATTTT.

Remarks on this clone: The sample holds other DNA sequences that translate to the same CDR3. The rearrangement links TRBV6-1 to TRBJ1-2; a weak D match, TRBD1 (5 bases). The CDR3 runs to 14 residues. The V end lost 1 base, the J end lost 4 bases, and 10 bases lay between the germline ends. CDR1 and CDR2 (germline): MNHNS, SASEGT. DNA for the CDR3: TGTGCCAGCAGTGAAGGTACAGGCGGCTATGGCTACACCTTC. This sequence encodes CASSEGTGGYGYTF.

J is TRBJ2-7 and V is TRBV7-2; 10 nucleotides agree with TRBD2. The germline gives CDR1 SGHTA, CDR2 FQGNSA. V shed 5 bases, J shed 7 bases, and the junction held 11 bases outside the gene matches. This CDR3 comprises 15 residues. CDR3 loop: CASSQQRGGQGEQYF. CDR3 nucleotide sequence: TGTGCCAGCAGCCAACAGCGGGGGGGGCAGGGGGAGCAGTACTTC. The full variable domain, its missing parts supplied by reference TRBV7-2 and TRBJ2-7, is GAGVSQSPSNKVTEKGKDVELRCDPISGHTALYWYRQSLGQGLEFLIYFQGNSAPDKSGLPSDRFSAERTGGSVSTLTIQRTQQEDSAVYLCASSQQRGGQGEQYFGPGTRLTVT.